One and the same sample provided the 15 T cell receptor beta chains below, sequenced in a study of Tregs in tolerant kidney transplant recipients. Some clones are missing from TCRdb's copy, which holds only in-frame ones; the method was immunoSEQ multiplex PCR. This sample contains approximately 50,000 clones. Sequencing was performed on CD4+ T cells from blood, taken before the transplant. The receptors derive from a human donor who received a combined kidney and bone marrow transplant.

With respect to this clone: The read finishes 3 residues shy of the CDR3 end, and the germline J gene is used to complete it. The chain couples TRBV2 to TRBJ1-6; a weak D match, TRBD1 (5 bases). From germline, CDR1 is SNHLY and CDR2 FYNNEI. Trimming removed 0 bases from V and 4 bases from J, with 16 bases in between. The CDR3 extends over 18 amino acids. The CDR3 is CASSEAARTRVYNSPLHF. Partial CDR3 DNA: TGTGCCAGCAGTGAAGCGGCGCGGACACGGGTTTATAATTCACCC.

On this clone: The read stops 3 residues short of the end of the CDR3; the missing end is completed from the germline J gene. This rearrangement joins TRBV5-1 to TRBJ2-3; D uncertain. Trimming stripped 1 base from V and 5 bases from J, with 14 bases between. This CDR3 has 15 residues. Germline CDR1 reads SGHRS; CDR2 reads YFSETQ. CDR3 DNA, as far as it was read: TGCGCCAGCAGCTTGATTGCAGTAATTGGAGATACG. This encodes CASSLIAVIGDT. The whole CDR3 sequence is CASSLIAVIGDTQYF.

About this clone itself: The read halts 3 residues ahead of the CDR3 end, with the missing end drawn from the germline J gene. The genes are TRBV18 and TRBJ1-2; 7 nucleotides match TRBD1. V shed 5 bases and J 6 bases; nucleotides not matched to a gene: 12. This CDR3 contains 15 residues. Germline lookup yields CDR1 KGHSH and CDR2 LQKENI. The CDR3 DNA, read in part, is TGTGCCAGCTCAGCAGGACAGGTCTCCTCCAATGGC. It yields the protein CASSAGQVSSNG. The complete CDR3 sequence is CASSAGQVSSNGYTF.

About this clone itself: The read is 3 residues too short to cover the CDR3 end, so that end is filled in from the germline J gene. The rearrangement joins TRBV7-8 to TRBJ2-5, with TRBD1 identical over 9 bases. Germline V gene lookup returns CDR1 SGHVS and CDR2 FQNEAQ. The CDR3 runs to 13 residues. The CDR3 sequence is CASSAGQGDTQYF. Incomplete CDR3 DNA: TGTGCCAGCAGCGCGGGACAGGGTGACACC.

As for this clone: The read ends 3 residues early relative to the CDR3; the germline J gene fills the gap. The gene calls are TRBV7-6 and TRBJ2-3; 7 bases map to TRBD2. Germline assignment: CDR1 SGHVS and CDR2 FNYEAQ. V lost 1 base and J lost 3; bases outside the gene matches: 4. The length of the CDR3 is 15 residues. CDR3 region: CASSLVGGGTDTQYF. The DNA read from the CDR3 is TGTGCCAGCAGCTTAGTTGGCGGGGGAACAGATACG.

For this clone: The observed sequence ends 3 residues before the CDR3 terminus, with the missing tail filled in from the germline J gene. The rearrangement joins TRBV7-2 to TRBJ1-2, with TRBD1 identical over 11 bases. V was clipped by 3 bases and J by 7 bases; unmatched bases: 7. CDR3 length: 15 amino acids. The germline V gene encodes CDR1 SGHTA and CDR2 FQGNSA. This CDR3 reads CASSLEGQGAGGYTF. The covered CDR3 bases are TGTGCCAGCAGCTTGGAAGGACAGGGGGCAGGTGGC.

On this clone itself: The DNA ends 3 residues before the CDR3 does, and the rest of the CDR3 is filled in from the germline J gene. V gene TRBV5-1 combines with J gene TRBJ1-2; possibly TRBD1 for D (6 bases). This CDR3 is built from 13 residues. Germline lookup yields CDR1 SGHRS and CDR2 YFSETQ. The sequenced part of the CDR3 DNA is TGCGCCAGCAGCCCCACAGGGTCCGGCGGC. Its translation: CASSPTGSGG. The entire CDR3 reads CASSPTGSGGYTF.

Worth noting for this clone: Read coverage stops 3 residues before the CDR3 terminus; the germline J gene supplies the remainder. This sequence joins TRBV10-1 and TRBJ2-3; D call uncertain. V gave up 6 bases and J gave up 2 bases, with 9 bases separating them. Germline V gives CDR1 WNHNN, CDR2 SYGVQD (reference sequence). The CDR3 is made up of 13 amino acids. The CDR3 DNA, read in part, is TGCGCCAGCAGGAGACACAACACAGATACG. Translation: CASRRHNTDT. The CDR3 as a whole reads CASRRHNTDTQYF.

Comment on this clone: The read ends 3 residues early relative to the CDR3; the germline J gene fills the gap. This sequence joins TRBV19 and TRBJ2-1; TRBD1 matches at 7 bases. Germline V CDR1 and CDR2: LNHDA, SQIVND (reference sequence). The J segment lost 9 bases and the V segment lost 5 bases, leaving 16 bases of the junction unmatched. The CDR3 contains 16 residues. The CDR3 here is CASSPRRDSNLPEQFF. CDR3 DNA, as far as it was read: TGTGCCAGTAGTCCCCGTAGGGACAGTAACCTACCTGAG.

CDR3 residues: CASSRTGAYEQYF. The DNA read from the CDR3 is TGTGCCAGCAGTCGGACAGGGGCCTACGAG. The chain carries TRBV7-6 and TRBJ2-7; TRBD1 aligns across 9 bases. The read terminates 3 residues before the CDR3 end, so the remaining end is supplied by the germline J gene. Germline lookup yields CDR1 SGHVS and CDR2 FNYEAQ. The junction had 2 bases not matched to a gene; V was cut back by 6 bases and J by 2 bases. The CDR3 totals 13 residues. The full variable domain, completed using reference TRBV7-6 and TRBJ2-7, is GAGVSQSPRYKVTKRGQDVALRCDPISGHVSLYWYRQALGQGPEFLTYFNYEAQQDKSGLPNDRFSAERPEGSISTLTIQRTEQRDSAMYRCASSRTGAYEQYFGPGTRLTVT.

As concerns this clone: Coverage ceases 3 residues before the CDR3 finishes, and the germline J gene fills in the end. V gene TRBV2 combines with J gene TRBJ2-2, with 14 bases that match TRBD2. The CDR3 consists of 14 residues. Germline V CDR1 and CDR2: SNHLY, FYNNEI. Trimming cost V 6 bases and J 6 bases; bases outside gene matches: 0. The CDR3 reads CASRTSGGAGELFF. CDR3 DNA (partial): TGTGCCAGCAGGACTAGCGGGGGGGCCGGGGAG.

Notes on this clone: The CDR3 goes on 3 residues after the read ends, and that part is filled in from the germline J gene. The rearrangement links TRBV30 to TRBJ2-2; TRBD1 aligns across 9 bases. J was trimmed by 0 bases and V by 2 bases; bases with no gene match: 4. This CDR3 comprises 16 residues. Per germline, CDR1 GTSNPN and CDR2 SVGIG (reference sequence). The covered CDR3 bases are TGTGCCTGGAGTCCCGGACAGGGGACGAACACCGGGGAG. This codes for CAWSPGQGTNTGE. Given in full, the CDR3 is CAWSPGQGTNTGELFF.

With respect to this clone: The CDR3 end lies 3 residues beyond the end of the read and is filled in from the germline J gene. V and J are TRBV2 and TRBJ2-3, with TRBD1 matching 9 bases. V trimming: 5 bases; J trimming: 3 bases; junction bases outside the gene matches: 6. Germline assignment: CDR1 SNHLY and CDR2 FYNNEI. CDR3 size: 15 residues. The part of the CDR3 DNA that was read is TGTGCCAGCAGTCGCTTGGGACAGGGAACAGATACG. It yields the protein CASSRLGQGTDT. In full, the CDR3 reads CASSRLGQGTDTQYF.

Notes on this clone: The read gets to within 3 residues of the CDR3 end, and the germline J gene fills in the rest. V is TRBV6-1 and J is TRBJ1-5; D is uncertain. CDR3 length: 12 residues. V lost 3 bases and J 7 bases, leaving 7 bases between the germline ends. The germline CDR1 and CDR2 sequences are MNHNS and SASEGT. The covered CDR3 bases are TGTGCCAGCAGTGACAGATCCCAGCCC. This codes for CASSDRSQP. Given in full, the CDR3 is CASSDRSQPQHF.

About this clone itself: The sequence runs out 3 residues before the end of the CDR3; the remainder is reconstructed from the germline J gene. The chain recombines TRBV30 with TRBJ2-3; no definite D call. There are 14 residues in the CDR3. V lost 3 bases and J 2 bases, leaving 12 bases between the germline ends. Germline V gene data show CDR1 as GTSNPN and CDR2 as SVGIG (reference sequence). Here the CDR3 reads CAWSDSPHTDTQYF. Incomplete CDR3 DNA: TGTGCCTGGAGCGACTCACCTCACACAGATACG. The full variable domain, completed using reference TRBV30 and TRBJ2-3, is SQTIHQWPATLVQPVGSPLSLECTVEGTSNPNLYWYRQAAGRGLQLLFYSVGIGQISSEVPQNLSASRPQDRQFILSSKKLLLSDSGFYLCAWSDSPHTDTQYFGPGTRLTVL.